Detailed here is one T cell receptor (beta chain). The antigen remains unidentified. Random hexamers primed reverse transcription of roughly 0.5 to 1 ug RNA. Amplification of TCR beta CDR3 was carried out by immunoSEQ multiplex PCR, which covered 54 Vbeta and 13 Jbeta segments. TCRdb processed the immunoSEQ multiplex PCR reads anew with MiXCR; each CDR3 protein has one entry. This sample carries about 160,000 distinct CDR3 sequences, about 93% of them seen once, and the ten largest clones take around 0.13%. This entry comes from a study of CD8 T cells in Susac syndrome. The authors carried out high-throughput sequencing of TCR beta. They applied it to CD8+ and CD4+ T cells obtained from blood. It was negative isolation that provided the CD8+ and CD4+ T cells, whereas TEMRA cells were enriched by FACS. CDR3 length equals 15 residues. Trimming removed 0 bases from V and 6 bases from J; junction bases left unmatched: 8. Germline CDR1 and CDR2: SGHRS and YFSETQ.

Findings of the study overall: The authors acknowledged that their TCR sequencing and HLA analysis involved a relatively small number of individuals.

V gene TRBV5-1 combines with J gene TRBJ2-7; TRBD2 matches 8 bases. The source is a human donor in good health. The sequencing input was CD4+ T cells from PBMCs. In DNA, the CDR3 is TGCGCCAGCAGCTTGGACCCGGGGGGGCTTTCCGAGCAGTACTTC. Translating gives CASSLDPGGLSEQYF.